What follows is one TCR beta chain and its context. Its antigen is unknown. The data derive from a study of shared clonotypes between healthy human individuals. Overall study results and limits: Sampling included only blood; tissue repertoires likely differ. What naive subsets generally showed was a larger estimated richness than memory subsets showed.

The input for sorted-subset replicate PCRs was roughly 180 ng DNA, about 30,000 T cell genomes. Method: immunoSEQ multiplex PCR; TCRdb's copy keeps in-frame clones and lacks some. The sample includes about 2.5 million clones, around 92% seen only once; the top ten take approximately 0.4%. Looked up from germline, CDR1 is LGHNT and CDR2 is FRNRAP. V was pared by 0 bases and J by 4 bases, with 6 bases of the junction left unmatched. CDR3 length equals 16 residues. The sequence came from a man younger than 35 in good health. Some clones in this sample may be carry-over from other donors' samples. The V and J genes are TRBV12-5 and TRBJ2-1; TRBD1 aligns across 7 bases. Sequencing was performed on naive CD4+ T cells from PBMCs. Subset given: CD45RA+ positively selected. The CDR3, as DNA: TGTGCTAGTGGTTTGGTACTTGGACAGGCATACAATGAGCAGTTCTTC. This translates into CASGLVLGQAYNEQFF.